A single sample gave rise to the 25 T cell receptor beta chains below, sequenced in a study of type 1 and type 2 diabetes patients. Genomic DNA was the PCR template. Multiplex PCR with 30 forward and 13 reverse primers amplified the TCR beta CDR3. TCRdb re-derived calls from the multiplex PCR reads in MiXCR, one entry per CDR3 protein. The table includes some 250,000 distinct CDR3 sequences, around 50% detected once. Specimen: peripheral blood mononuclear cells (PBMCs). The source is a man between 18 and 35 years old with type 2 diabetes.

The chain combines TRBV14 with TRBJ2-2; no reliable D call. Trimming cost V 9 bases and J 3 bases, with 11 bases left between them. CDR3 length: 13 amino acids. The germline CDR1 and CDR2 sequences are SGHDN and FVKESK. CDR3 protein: CASSTAYTGELFF. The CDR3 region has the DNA TGTGCCAGTAGTACTGCGTACACCGGGGAGCTGTTTTTT. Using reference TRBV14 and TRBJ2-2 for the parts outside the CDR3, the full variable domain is EAGVTQFPSHSVIEKGQTVTLRCDPISGHDNLYWYRRVMGKEIKFLLHFVKESKQDESGMPNNRFLAERTGGTYSTLKVQPAELEDSGVYFCASSTAYTGELFFGEGSRLTVL.

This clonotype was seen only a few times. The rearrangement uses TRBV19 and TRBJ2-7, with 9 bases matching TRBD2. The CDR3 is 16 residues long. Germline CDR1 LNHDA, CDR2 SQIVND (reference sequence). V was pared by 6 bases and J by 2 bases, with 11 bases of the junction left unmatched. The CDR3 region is CASSLSRAGGAYEQYF. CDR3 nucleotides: TGTGCCAGTAGCCTGTCCCGAGCGGGAGGTGCCTACGAGCAGTACTTC.

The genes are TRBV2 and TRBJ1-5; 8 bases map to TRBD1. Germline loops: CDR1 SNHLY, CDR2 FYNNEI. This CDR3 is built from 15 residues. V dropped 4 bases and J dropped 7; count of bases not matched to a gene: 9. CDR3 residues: CASSVRGQGGQPQHF. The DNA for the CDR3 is TGTGCCAGCAGTGTAAGAGGACAGGGTGGGCAGCCCCAGCATTTT.

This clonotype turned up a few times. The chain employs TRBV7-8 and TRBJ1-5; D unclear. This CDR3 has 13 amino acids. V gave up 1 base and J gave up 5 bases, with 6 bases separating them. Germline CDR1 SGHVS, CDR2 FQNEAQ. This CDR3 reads CASSLEGHQPQHF. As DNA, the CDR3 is TGTGCCAGCAGCTTAGAGGGTCATCAGCCCCAGCATTTT.

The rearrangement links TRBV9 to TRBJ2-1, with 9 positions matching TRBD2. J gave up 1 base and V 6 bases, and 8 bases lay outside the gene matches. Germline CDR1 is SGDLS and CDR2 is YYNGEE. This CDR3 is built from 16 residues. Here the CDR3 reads CASIPGRGGSYNEQFF. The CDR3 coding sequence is TGTGCCAGCATCCCGGGGCGGGGGGGATCCTACAATGAGCAGTTCTTC.

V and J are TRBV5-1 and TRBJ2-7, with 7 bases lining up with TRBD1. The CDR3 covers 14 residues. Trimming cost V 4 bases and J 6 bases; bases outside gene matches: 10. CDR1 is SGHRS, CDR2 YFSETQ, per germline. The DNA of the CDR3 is TGCGCCAGCAGCCCCGAACGGGACAGCCTCGAGCAGTACTTC. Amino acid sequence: CASSPERDSLEQYF. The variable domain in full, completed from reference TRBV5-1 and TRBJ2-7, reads KAGVTQTPRYLIKTRGQQVTLSCSPISGHRSVSWYQQTPGQGLQFLFEYFSETQRNKGNFPGRFSGRQFSNSRSEMNVSTLELGDSALYLCASSPERDSLEQYFGPGTRLTVT.

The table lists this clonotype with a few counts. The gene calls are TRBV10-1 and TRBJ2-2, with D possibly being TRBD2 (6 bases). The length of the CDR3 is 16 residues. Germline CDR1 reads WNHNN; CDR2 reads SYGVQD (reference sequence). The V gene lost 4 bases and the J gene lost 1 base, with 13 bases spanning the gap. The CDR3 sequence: CASSGEDRRNTGELFF. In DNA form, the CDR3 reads TGCGCCAGCAGTGGGGAGGACCGACGGAACACCGGGGAGCTGTTTTTT.

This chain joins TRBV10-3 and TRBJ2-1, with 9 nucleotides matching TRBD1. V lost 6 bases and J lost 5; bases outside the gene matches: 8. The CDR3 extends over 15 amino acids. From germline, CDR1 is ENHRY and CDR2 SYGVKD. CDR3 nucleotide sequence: TGTGCCATCAGCCCGGGACAGGGAATAAACAATGAGCAGTTCTTC. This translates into CAISPGQGINNEQFF.

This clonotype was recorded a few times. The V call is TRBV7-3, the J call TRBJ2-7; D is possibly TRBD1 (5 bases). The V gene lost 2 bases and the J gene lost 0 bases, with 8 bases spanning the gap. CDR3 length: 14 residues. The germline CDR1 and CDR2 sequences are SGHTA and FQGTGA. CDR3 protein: CASSLDSTSYEQYF. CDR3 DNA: TGTGCCAGCAGCTTAGACAGTACCTCCTACGAGCAGTACTTC.

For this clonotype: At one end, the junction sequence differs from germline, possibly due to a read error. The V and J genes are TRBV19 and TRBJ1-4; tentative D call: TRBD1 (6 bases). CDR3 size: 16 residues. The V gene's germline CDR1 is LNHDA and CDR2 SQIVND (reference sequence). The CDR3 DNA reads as TGTGCCAGTAGTTTGAGACAGGCTTCAACTGATGAAAAACTGTTTTTT. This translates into CASSLRQASTDEKLFF.

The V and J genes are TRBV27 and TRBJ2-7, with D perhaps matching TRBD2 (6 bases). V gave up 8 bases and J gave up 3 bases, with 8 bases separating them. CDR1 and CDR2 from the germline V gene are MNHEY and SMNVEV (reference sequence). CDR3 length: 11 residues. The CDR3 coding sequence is TGTGCCAGCGGGACTCTCTACGAGCAGTACTTC. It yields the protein CASGTLYEQYF.

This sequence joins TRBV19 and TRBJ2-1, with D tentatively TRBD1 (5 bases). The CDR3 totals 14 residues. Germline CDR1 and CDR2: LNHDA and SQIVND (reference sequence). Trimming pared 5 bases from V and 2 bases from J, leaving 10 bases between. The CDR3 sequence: CASSGQGPYNEQFF. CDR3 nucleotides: TGTGCCAGTAGTGGGCAGGGCCCCTACAATGAGCAGTTCTTC.

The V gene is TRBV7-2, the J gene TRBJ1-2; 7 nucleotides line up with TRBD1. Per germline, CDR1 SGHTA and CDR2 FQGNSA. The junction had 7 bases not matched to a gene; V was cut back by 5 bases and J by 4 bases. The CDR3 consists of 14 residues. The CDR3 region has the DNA TGTGCCAGCAGCCTCGGGACAGTCCCCTATGGCTACACCTTC. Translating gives CASSLGTVPYGYTF.

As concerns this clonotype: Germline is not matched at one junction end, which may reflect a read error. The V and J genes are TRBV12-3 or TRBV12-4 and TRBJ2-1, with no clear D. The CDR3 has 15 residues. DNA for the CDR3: TGTGCCATCAGTGAGCACTCCAGCTCCTACAATGAGCAGTTCTTC. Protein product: CAISEHSSSYNEQFF.

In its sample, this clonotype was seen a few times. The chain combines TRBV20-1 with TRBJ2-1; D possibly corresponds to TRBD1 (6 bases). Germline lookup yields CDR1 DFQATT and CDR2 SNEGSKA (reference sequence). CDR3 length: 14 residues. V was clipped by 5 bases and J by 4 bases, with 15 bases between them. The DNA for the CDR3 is TGCAGTGCTGGCCCGCCCGGACAGTACAATGAGCAGTTCTTC. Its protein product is CSAGPPGQYNEQFF.

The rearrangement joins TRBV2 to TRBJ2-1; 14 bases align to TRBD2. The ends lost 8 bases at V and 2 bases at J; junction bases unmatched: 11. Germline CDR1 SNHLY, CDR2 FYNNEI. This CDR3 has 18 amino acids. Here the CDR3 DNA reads TGTGCCAGCGGTCCGGGACTAGCGGGGGACAGAACCTACAATGAGCAGTTCTTC. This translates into CASGPGLAGDRTYNEQFF. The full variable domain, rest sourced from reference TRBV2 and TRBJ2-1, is EPEVTQTPSHQVTQMGQEVILRCVPISNHLYFYWYRQILGQKVEFLVSFYNNEISEKSEIFDDQFSVERPDGSNFTLKIRSTKLEDSAMYFCASGPGLAGDRTYNEQFFGPGTRLTVL.

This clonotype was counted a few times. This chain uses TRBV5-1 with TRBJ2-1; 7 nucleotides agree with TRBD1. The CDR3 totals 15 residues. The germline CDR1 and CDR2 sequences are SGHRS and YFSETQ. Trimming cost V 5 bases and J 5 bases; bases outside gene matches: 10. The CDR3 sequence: CASRTDRESDNEQFF. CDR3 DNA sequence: TGCGCCAGCAGGACCGACAGGGAGAGCGACAATGAGCAGTTCTTC.

DNA of the CDR3: TGCAGTGCCCCAATGCCCAACTATGGCTACACCTTC. This encodes CSAPMPNYGYTF. The rearrangement uses TRBV20-1 and TRBJ1-2; no reliable D call. Trimming pared 6 bases from V and 2 bases from J, leaving 10 bases between. CDR1 DFQATT and CDR2 SNEGSKA come from the germline V gene (reference sequence). The CDR3 length is 12 residues.

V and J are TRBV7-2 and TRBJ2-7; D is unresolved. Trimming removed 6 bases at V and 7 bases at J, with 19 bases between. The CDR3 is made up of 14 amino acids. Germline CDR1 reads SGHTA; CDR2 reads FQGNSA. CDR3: CASSLATTLNEQYF. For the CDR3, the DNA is TGTGCCAGCAGTTTGGCTACAACCCTCAATGAGCAGTACTTC.

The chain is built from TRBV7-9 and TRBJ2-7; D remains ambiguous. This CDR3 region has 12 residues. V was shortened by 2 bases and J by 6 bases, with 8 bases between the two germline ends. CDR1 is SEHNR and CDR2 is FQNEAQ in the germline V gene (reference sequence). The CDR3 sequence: CASSLFSGEQYF. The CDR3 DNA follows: TGTGCCAGCAGCTTATTCTCGGGCGAGCAGTACTTC.

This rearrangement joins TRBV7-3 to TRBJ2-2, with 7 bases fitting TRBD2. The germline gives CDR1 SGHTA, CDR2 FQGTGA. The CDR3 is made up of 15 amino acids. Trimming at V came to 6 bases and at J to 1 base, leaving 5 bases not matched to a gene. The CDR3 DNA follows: TGTGCCAGCAGGGTCAGCGGGGTGAACACCGGGGAGCTGTTTTTT. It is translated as CASRVSGVNTGELFF.

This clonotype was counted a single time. CDR3 DNA: TGTGCCAGCGGACCGACTAGGGGCGCCAATGAGCAGTTCTTC. Its protein is CASGPTRGANEQFF. The J gene is TRBJ2-1, the V gene TRBV12-3 or TRBV12-4; perhaps TRBD2 as D (6 bases). CDR3 length: 14 amino acids. Between the trimmed V and J ends, which lost 8 bases and 6 bases, there was a span of 17 bases.

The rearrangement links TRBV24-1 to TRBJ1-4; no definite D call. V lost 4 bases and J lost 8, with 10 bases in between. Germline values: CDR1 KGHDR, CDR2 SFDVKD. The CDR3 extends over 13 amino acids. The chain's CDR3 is CATSDRDLEKLFF. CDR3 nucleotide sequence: TGTGCCACCAGTGACCGAGATTTAGAAAAACTGTTTTTT.

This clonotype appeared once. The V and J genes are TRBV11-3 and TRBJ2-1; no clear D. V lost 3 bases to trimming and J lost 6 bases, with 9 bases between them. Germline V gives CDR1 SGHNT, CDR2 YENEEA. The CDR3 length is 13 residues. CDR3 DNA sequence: TGTGCCAGCAGCTTTGGGCAGTCCAATGAGCAGTTCTTC. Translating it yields CASSFGQSNEQFF.

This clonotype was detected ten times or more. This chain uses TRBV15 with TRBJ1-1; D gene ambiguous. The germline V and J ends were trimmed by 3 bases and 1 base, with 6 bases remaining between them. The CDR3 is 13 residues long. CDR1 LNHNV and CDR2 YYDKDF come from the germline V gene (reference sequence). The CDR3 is CATSSGTNTEAFF. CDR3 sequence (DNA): TGTGCCACCAGCAGTGGCACGAACACTGAAGCTTTCTTT.